These 5 T cell receptor beta chains were all obtained from the same sample, sequenced in a study of shared clonotypes between healthy human individuals. Naive CD8 cells, CD45RO-negative and positively selected for CCR7, excluded terminally differentiated effector memory CD45RA+ cells. The data were produced by immunoSEQ multiplex PCR, yet TCRdb's version contains in-frame clones alone and is incomplete. This sample has under 2,000,000 clones; about 95% occur once, and the top ten carry roughly 1.2%. Sequencing input: naive CD8+ T cells sorted from blood. Receptor source: a young man in good health.

Worth noting for this clone: The junction differs from germline at one of its ends, possibly a read error. The rearrangement links TRBV10-2 to TRBJ1-2; possible D gene TRBD1, 5 bases. The germline V gene encodes CDR1 WSHSY and CDR2 SAAADI. This CDR3 region has 11 residues. This CDR3 is CASSDGSGRSF. CDR3 bases: TGCGCCAGCAGTGACGGTTCGGGACGGTCTTTC.

This clone has a single count. This chain links TRBV25-1 with TRBJ2-2; no firm D call. This CDR3 has 14 residues. Germline CDR1 is MGHDK and CDR2 is SYGVNS. V gave up 3 bases and J gave up 0 bases, with 5 bases separating them. The CDR3 DNA sequence: TGTGCCAGCAGTGAGGCCTCGAACACCGGGGAGCTGTTTTTT. Translating gives CASSEASNTGELFF. The variable domain in full, completed from reference TRBV25-1 and TRBJ2-2, reads EADIYQTPRYLVIGTGKKITLECSQTMGHDKMYWYQQDPGMELHLIHYSYGVNSTEKGDLSSESTVSRIRTEHFPLTLESARPSHTSQYLCASSEASNTGELFFGEGSRLTVL.

V usage is TRBV6-1 and J usage is TRBJ2-2; 7 nucleotides match TRBD1. Germline V gene data show CDR1 as MNHNS and CDR2 as SASEGT. Trimming removed 6 bases from V and 5 bases from J; junction bases left unmatched: 6. The CDR3 runs to 14 residues. CDR3: CASSRDRRTGELFF. The CDR3 DNA is TGTGCCAGCAGCAGGGACAGACGTACCGGGGAGCTGTTTTTT.

The J gene is TRBJ1-3, the V gene TRBV7-6, with D hard to call. Germline V gene lookup returns CDR1 SGHVS and CDR2 FNYEAQ. The CDR3 runs 14 residues. Trimming cost V 1 base and J 11 bases, with 15 bases left between them. The chain's CDR3 is CASSLGLSPHPIYF. As DNA, the CDR3 is TGTGCCAGCAGCTTAGGTCTATCCCCGCACCCCATATATTTT.

The V and J genes are TRBV5-1 and TRBJ2-5, with unresolved D. Germline loops: CDR1 SGHRS, CDR2 YFSETQ. Trimming removed 0 bases from V and 1 base from J, with 13 bases in between. The CDR3 contains 16 residues. The DNA for the CDR3 is TGCGCCAGCAGCTTGGGCCGTGGACCGAGCCAAGAGACCCAGTACTTC. It specifies CASSLGRGPSQETQYF.